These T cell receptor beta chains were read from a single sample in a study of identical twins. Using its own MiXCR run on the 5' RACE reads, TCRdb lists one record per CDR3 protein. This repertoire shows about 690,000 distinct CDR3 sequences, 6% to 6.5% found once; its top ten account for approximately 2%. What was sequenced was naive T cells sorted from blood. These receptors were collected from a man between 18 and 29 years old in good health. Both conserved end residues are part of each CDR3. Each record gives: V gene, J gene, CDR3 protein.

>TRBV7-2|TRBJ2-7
CASSLLGAASYEQYF
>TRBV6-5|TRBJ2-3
CASGGRDTQYF
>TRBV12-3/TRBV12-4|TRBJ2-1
CASSPLGAPLYEQFF
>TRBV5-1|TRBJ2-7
CASSLADTYSYEQYF
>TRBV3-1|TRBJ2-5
CASSQDGQGLRETQYF
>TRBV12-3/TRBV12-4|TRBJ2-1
CASPAGVYNEQFF
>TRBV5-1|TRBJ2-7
CASSRDRGEQYF
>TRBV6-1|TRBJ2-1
CASIGRLATNEQFF
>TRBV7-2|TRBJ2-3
CASSSLQGPDYDTQYF
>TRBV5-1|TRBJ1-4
CASSLDQGRGEKLFF
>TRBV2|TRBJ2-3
CASSGLAGDTDTQYF
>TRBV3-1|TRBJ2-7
CASSQATGPNEQYF
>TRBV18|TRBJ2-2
CASPPERSTGELFF
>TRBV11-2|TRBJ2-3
CASSLVTNTQYF
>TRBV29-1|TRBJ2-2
CSVVSPDTGELFF
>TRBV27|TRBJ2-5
CASSLEGERETQYF
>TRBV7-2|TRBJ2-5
CASSLARATPVSQYF
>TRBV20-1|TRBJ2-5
CSASRRAQETQYF
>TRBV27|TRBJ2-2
CASSREGRTGELFF
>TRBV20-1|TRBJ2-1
CSARGPVGGSYNEQFF
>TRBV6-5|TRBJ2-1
CASSTAVNEQFF
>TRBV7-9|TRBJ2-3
CASPQRESDTQYF
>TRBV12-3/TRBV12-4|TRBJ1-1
CASSSDTGGRLEAFF
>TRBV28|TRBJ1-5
CASAMDRVISQPQHF
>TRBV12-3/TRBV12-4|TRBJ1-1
CASRPPLSGLEAFF
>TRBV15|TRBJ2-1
CATSRALAGGGEQFF
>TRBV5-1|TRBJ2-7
CASSFGTSLDEQYF
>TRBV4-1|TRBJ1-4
CASSQGLGSRGNEKLFF
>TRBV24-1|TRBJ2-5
CATSDPLERETQYF
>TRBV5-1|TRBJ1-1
CASSKGQGIGYTEAFF
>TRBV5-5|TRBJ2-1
CASSLGSGRAYIEQFF
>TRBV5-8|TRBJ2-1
CASSLVPVYNEQFF
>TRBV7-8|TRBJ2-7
CASSLGGLAFPYEQYF
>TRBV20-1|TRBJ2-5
CSAPRQGLETQYF
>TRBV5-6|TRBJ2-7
CASSLEGAGAYEQYF
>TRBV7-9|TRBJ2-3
CASSFTRTSGATDTQYF
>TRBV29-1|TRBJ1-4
CSVEYQNEKLFF
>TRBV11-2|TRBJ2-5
CASSLAVAETQYF
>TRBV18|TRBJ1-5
CASSNREGTNQPQHF